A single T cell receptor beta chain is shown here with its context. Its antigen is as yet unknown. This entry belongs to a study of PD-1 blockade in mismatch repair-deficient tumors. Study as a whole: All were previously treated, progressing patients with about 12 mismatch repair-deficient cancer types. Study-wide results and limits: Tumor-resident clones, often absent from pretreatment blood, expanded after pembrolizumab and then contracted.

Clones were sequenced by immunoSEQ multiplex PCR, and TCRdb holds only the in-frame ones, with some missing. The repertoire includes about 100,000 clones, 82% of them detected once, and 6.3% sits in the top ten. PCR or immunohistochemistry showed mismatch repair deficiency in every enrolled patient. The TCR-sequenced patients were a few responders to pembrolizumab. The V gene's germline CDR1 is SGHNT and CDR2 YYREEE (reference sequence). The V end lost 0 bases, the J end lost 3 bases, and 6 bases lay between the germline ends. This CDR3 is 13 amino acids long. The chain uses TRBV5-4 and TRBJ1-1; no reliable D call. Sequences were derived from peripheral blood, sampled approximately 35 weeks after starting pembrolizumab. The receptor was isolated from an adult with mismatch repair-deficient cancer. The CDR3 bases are TGTGCCAGCAGCTTGGGGCAGGACACTGAAGCTTTCTTT. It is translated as CASSLGQDTEAFF. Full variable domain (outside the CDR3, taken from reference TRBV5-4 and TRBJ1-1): ETGVTQSPTHLIKTRGQQVTLRCSSQSGHNTVSWYQQALGQGPQFIFQYYREEENGRGNFPPRFSGLQFPNYSSELNVNALELDDSALYLCASSLGQDTEAFFGQGTRLTVV.